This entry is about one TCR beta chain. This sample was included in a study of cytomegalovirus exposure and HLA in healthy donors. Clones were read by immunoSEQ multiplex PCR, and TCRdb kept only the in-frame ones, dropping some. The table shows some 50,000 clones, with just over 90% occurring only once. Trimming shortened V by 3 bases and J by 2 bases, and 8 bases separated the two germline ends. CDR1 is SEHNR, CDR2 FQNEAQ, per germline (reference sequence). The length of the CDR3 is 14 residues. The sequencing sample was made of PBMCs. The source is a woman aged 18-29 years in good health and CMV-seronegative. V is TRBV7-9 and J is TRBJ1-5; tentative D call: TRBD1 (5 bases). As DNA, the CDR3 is TGTGCCAGCAGCTTCAAAGGGGGCAATCAGCCCCAGCATTTT. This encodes CASSFKGGNQPQHF.